The T cell receptor beta chain described here comes from a study of T cell responses to AZD1222 COVID-19 vaccine. Study outcomes and limitations: Regions 160-218 and 743-854 dominated among vaccine-associated CD4 TCRs spanning spike. Of the AZD1222 recipients, only 5 or 6 were seropositive at baseline.

Second-dose intervals of approximately 4 or approximately 12 weeks were pooled. The germline CDR1 and CDR2 sequences are SGHVS and FQNEAQ. Trimming pared 3 bases from V and 7 bases from J, leaving 12 bases between. CDR3 length: 13 amino acids. This table comes from immunoSEQ multiplex PCR, and its TCRdb copy is limited to in-frame clones, with some not included. The sample lists approximately 200,000 clones, 85% to 95% seen once, with about 1% in the top ten. Notes on this clone: The antigen remains unidentified.

V and J are TRBV7-8 and TRBJ1-1; possible D gene TRBD1, 5 bases. Specimen: peripheral blood, collected 28 days after the second AZD1222 dose. This clonotype originated in an adult who received the AZD1222 COVID-19 vaccine. The CDR3 sequence: CASSFERGLEAFF. Here the CDR3 DNA reads TGTGCCAGCAGCTTTGAGAGGGGACTTGAAGCTTTCTTT.